These T cell receptor beta chains were read from a single sample in a study of blood T cells in healthy people across ages. TCRdb analysed the 5' RACE reads with MiXCR anew, one entry per CDR3 protein. Altogether some 900,000 distinct CDR3 sequences are present, 29% being singletons, with the ten largest covering approximately 15%. Sequencing was carried out using blood. The receptors stem from a woman older than 75 in good health. CDR3s include the opening cysteine and the closing phenylalanine or tryptophan. A D gene is named only where the DNA matches it firmly. Clone size is not always given. Where it is, it says once, few, many or a class for expanded clones.

size,J,V,D,CDR3,DNA
once,TRBJ1-6,TRBV13,-,CASSSWGNPESPLHF,TGTGCCAGCAGCTCCTGGGGGAACCCTGAGTCACCCCTCCACTTT
many,TRBJ1-2,TRBV4-1,-,CASSQVPGLQPNYGYTF,TGCGCCAGCAGCCAAGTCCCCGGCTTGCAGCCTAACTATGGCTACACCTTC
many,TRBJ2-7,TRBV7-2,TRBD1,CASSRGQEAYEQYF,TGTGCCAGCAGTAGGGGGCAGGAGGCCTACGAGCAGTACTTC
once,TRBJ2-3,TRBV5-4,TRBD2,CASSLSWGLAGGGDMQYF,TGTGCCAGCAGCTTGAGTTGGGGACTAGCGGGGGGAGGGGATATGCAGTATTTT
many,TRBJ1-5,TRBV5-1,TRBD1,CASRPGQGPYQPQHF,TGCGCCAGCAGACCAGGACAGGGGCCATATCAGCCCCAGCATTTT
few,TRBJ2-3,TRBV5-1,TRBD1,CASSDTGATGTDAQYF,TGCGCCAGCAGCGATACAGGGGCTACGGGCACAGATGCGCAGTATTTT
-,TRBJ1-6,TRBV4-1,TRBD1,CASSQGTGWFVRNSPLHF,TGCGCCAGCAGCCAGGGGACAGGGTGGTTCGTACGTAATTCACCCCTCCACTTT
-,TRBJ1-2,TRBV5-1,-,CASSPGGGSGYTF,TGCGCCAGCAGCCCAGGCGGGGGGTCTGGCTACACCTTC
-,TRBJ2-7,TRBV14,-,CASSQEGTGVHEQYF,TGTGCCAGCAGCCAAGAGGGGACGGGGGTCCACGAGCAGTACTTC
-,TRBJ1-1,TRBV30,TRBD1,CACPMGQGNTEAFF,TGTGCCTGCCCGATGGGACAGGGTAACACTGAAGCTTTCTTT
many,TRBJ1-2,TRBV12-3/TRBV12-4,TRBD1,CASTWDRNYGYTF,TGTGCCAGCACTTGGGACAGAAACTATGGCTACACCTTC
-,TRBJ2-5,TRBV29-1,TRBD2,CSVGASGIQETQYF,TGCAGCGTTGGGGCTAGCGGGATCCAAGAGACCCAGTACTTC
many,TRBJ1-6,TRBV29-1,-,CSVATGNSPLHF,TGCAGCGTTGCAACAGGGAATTCACCCCTCCACTTT
few,TRBJ2-3,TRBV28,TRBD2,CASSAPGTSAADAQYF,TGTGCCAGCAGTGCCCCCGGGACTAGCGCTGCAGATGCGCAGTATTTT
-,TRBJ2-3,TRBV7-2,TRBD2,CASSSTSGGGADTQYF,TGCGCCAGCAGCTCGACTAGCGGTGGAGGGGCAGATACGCAGTATTTT
-,TRBJ1-5,TRBV24-1,-,CATSGAGEDQPQHF,TGTGCCACCAGTGGTGCAGGGGAGGATCAGCCCCAGCATTTT
-,TRBJ2-2,TRBV6-1,-,CASKSGLLSPGELFF,TGTGCCAGCAAGTCAGGGCTCCTTAGTCCCGGGGAGCTGTTTTTT
-,TRBJ2-5,TRBV7-9,TRBD1,CASSLAARDRGQETQYF,TGTGCCAGCAGCTTAGCGGCCAGGGACAGGGGACAAGAGACCCAGTACTTC
-,TRBJ2-3,TRBV7-2,-,CTSRIAVGTDTQYF,TGTACCAGCAGGATAGCGGTTGGAACAGATACGCAGTATTTT
-,TRBJ2-7,TRBV5-1,-,CASSETTGTHEQYF,TGCGCCAGCAGCGAGACCACAGGGACGCACGAGCAGTACTTC
-,TRBJ1-1,TRBV20-1,-,CSASQAGAEAFF,TGCAGTGCTAGTCAGGCAGGAGCTGAAGCTTTCTTT